This T cell receptor beta chain was sequenced for a study of T cells in Graves' hyperthyroidism and ophthalmopathy (dated by TCRdb to the late 2010s). Looking at the study overall: Peripheral blood was collected at initial diagnosis, before any treatment. A discovery cohort of roughly 96 patients, approximately 44 with Graves' ophthalmopathy and approximately 60 with stable Graves' hyperthyroidism, was used to find distinguishing TCR V-J signatures. For training and testing, the 100 patients in the discovery cohort were randomly divided in a 7:3 ratio. According to the paper, TCR Vbeta CDR3 sequencing was carried out on 135 peripheral blood samples, which came from fewer than 50 ophthalmopathy, around 75 hyperthyroidism and approximately 17 progressor patients. The study also compared thyroid tissue and blood T-cell repertoires from five or six Graves' hyperthyroidism patients. After blood sampling, hyperthyroidism patients were treated with methimazole at a starting dose of 30 mg daily, and ophthalmopathy patients were treated with high-dose intravenous methylprednisolone. Prospective prediction of ophthalmopathy was tested in an independent validation cohort of 18 hyperthyroidism patients and 15 to 17 patients who later progressed to ophthalmopathy.

The CDR3, from cysteine to phenylalanine, totals 13 residues. Here the CDR3 DNA is all that survives: 39 bases in frame from base 1. The germline V gene specifies SQVTM as CDR1 and ANQGSEA as CDR2. At the junction V is shortened by 5 bases and J by 5 bases; bases outside the gene matches: 6. Broad study findings and their caveats: Most expanded thyroid clonotypes (frequency above 0.001) were also detected in blood, suggesting blood repertoires may reflect thyroid immune responses. In validation, the model predicted progression to ophthalmopathy a median of roughly six months before onset, with over 55% sensitivity and about 72% specificity. A 13 V-J signature model separated ophthalmopathy from stable hyperthyroidism, with around 88% sensitivity and around 84% specificity in cross-validation and 80%/75% in testing. Sample size was not statistically predetermined, and investigators were not blinded to group allocation.

The TCR beta CDR3 regions were amplified from the RNA transcripts. The TCR CDR3 was subjected to a first round of RT-PCR using the HTBI primer set and the Qiagen OneStep RT-PCR kit. Libraries were constructed in a second round of multiplex PCR, after which size selection and purification were performed. Sequencing of the libraries was done on an Illumina HiSeq2000 using paired-end 100 bp reads. The original methods were these. Raw data were processed with SOAPnuke, discarding reads with adapters, uncalled bases, mean Phred below 15, or no exact constant-primer or identifier match. High-quality paired reads were merged with COPE v1.2.5, and unique nucleotide sequences were defined as clonotypes. MiTCR v1.1 was used to align the clonotypes against IMGT TRBV, TRBD and TRBJ reference segments. Only V-J combinations with frequency above 0.0001, covering approximately 99% of repertoires, were analysed. A TCS score was defined as the ratio between F50 (clonal expansion) and ExV (chaos), using BLOSUM62-based TCRdist between CDR3 peptides within each V-J. Welch's t-statistics and random forest reduced around 520 V-J features to fewer than 15, which were used in a naive Bayes classifier (R e1071). The public reads were reanalyzed by TCRdb: fastp trimming at Q25, MiXCR alignment, in-frame beta chains only. Each entry is one CDR3 protein sequence, shown with its most common DNA and genes. TCRdb's processing, not the authors' own work, is the source of the V and J calls. This sample comprises 95,000 to 100,000 distinct CDR3 sequences, under 65% of them detected only once. Around 27% of the sample goes to the ten largest clones.

This clonotype was recorded many times. Its specific antigen is unknown. Base-call qualities are not available, and no considerably larger clone is one nucleotide away. Graves' hyperthyroidism was defined as stable when no progression to ophthalmopathy occurred over 18 months of follow-up. Hyperthyroidism patients were newly diagnosed, with disease duration under 2 months, and aged 18 to 65 years. Exclusion was applied to patients with uncontrolled infections, other autoimmune diseases, pregnancy or lactation. Diagnoses relied on clinical symptoms, serum thyroxine and TRAb, thyroid ultrasound and orbital computed tomography. PBMCs were separated from under 11 ml of fresh peripheral blood using Ficoll-Paque density gradient centrifugation. Total RNA was extracted with Trizol reagent, and quality was checked on an Agilent 2100 Bioanalyzer.

The chain is encoded by TRBV29-1 joined to TRBJ1-1; 9 bases in the junction line up with TRBD1. The sequenced sample was blood. This sequence originates from a woman aged 40 to 49 with Graves' hyperthyroidism. The DNA sequence is as follows: TGCAGCGTTCAAAAGGGACAGGGTACTGAAGCTTTCTTT. Its protein is CSVQKGQGTEAFF. When the CDR3 is completed using the reference TRBV29-1 and TRBJ1-1 genes on either side, the full variable domain is SAVISQKPSRDICQRGTSLTIQCQVDSQVTMMFWYRQQPGQSLTLIATANQGSEATYESGFVIDKFPISRPNLTFSTLTVSNMSPEDSSIYLCSVQKGQGTEAFFGQGTRLTVV.